Below, one T cell receptor (beta chain) is given with its context. Naive CD8 cells comprised CD45RO-negative, CCR7-positively selected cells, excluding terminally differentiated effector memory CD45RA+ cells. Some clones are missing from TCRdb's copy, which holds only in-frame ones; the method was immunoSEQ multiplex PCR. The sample holds approximately 1.9 million clones, about 94% seen once. The data are from a study of shared clonotypes between healthy human individuals. The V segment lost 5 bases and the J segment 0 bases; nucleotides outside the gene matches: 6. There are 15 residues in the CDR3. Looked up from germline, CDR1 is SGHAT and CDR2 is FQNNGV.

This sequence joins TRBV11-2 and TRBJ2-7; 8 bases are shared with TRBD1. Sequencing was performed on naive CD8+ T cells from PBMCs. The sequence derives from a man aged 18 to 29 in good health. Some clones in this sample may be carry-over from other donors' samples. CDR3 sequence reads: CASSLSGQVSYEQYF. CDR3 DNA sequence: TGTGCCAGCAGCCTGTCGGGACAGGTCTCCTACGAGCAGTACTTC.